Each of the 12 T cell receptor beta chains below was sequenced from the same sample in a study of CD8 T cells in Susac syndrome. A quantity of about 0.45 to 1 ug RNA underwent reverse transcription using random hexamers. TCRdb itself ran the immunoSEQ multiplex PCR reads through MiXCR, one entry per CDR3 protein. The sample holds tens of thousands of distinct CDR3 sequences, approximately 96% seen once. Source material: CD4+ T cells from PBMCs. The source is a human donor with multiple sclerosis.

The rearrangement joins TRBV7-6 to TRBJ1-4; D perhaps matches TRBD1 (6 bases). CDR3 length: 15 amino acids. Per the germline V gene, CDR1 is SGHVS and CDR2 is FNYEAQ. V shed 1 base and J shed 5 bases, with 11 bases lying between them. CDR3 protein: CASSLGGQRNEKLFF. The CDR3, as DNA: TGTGCCAGCAGCTTAGGCGGACAGAGAAATGAAAAACTGTTTTTT. The whole variable domain, filled in from reference TRBV7-6 and TRBJ1-4, reads GAGVSQSPRYKVTKRGQDVALRCDPISGHVSLYWYRQALGQGPEFLTYFNYEAQQDKSGLPNDRFSAERPEGSISTLTIQRTEQRDSAMYRCASSLGGQRNEKLFFGSGTQLSVL.

The chain carries TRBV29-1 and TRBJ2-7; 12 bases fit TRBD1. The germline V gene has CDR1 SQVTM and CDR2 ANQGSEA. Trimming removed 6 bases from V and 5 bases from J; junction bases left unmatched: 5. This CDR3 is 13 amino acids long. Here the CDR3 DNA reads TGCAGCGTAGACGGGACAGGGGGCCACGAGCAGTACTTC. Its protein product is CSVDGTGGHEQYF.

The genes are TRBV7-2 and TRBJ2-2, with TRBD2 matching over 10 bases. V lost 2 bases to trimming and J lost 6 bases; unmatched junction nucleotides: 3. The V gene's germline CDR1 is SGHTA and CDR2 FQGNSA. The CDR3 is made up of 15 amino acids. The CDR3 region has the DNA TGTGCCAGCAGCTTACTGAGCGGGGGGGCCGGGGAGCTGTTTTTT. It translates to CASSLLSGGAGELFF.

The rearrangement uses TRBV28 and TRBJ1-2; possible D gene TRBD1, 5 bases. Germline assignment: CDR1 MDHEN and CDR2 SYDVKM. This CDR3 comprises 13 residues. Trimming shortened V by 2 bases and J by 3 bases, and 7 bases separated the two germline ends. As DNA, the CDR3 is TGTGCCAGCAGTTTAGGGGGGTACTATGGCTACACCTTC. Translating gives CASSLGGYYGYTF.

The J gene is TRBJ2-7, the V gene TRBV7-2; tentatively, D is TRBD1 (5 bases). The CDR3 consists of 13 residues. Germline V CDR1 and CDR2: SGHTA, FQGNSA. The V gene lost 1 base and the J gene lost 4 bases, with 8 bases spanning the gap. As DNA, the CDR3 is TGTGCCAGCAGCTTAGGGACACGGTACGAGCAGTACTTC. Its translation is CASSLGTRYEQYF. The full variable domain, rest sourced from reference TRBV7-2 and TRBJ2-7, is GAGVSQSPSNKVTEKGKDVELRCDPISGHTALYWYRQSLGQGLEFLIYFQGNSAPDKSGLPSDRFSAERTGGSVSTLTIQRTQQEDSAVYLCASSLGTRYEQYFGPGTRLTVT.

This chain uses TRBV12-3 or TRBV12-4 with TRBJ1-2, with D maybe TRBD1 (6 bases). V gave up 5 bases and J gave up 8 bases, with 15 bases separating them. This CDR3 region has 13 residues. CDR3 protein: CASSPNRDQGYTF. In DNA, the CDR3 is TGTGCCAGCAGTCCAAACAGGGATCAGGGCTACACCTTC.

The chain carries TRBV9 and TRBJ2-5; 12 nucleotides match TRBD2. V shed 0 bases, J shed 2 bases, and the junction held 8 bases outside the gene matches. The CDR3 consists of 18 residues. CDR1 SGDLS and CDR2 YYNGEE come from the germline V gene. The CDR3 loop reads CASSVAASGGAFQETQYF. The CDR3, as DNA: TGTGCCAGCAGCGTAGCGGCTAGCGGGGGGGCCTTTCAAGAGACCCAGTACTTC.

V usage is TRBV3-1 and J usage is TRBJ2-1; D tentatively reads TRBD1 or TRBD2 (6 bases each). The CDR3 sequence is 15 residues long. V lost 2 bases and J lost 7, with 15 bases in between. Germline loops: CDR1 LGHDT, CDR2 YNNKEL (reference sequence). The CDR3 reads CASSQIRGRGNEQFF. The DNA of the CDR3 is TGTGCCAGCAGCCAAATCCGGGGGCGCGGGAATGAGCAGTTCTTC.

The V and J genes are TRBV24-1 and TRBJ2-1; 8 bases agree with TRBD1. The germline gives CDR1 KGHDR, CDR2 SFDVKD. V shed 9 bases, J shed 5 bases, and the junction held 8 bases outside the gene matches. The CDR3 has 14 residues. The CDR3 loop is CATSQGQVHNEQFF. The CDR3 DNA reads TGTGCCACCTCCCAGGGACAGGTACACAATGAGCAGTTCTTC.

This chain connects TRBV30 to TRBJ2-3, with no clear D. The germline gives CDR1 GTSNPN, CDR2 SVGIG (reference sequence). The CDR3 runs 11 residues. V dropped 0 bases and J dropped 5 bases, with 3 bases sitting between them. In DNA form, the CDR3 reads TGTGCCTGGAGTGTACTAGATACGCAGTATTTT. Protein: CAWSVLDTQYF.

This rearrangement joins TRBV7-9 to TRBJ2-2; D is possibly TRBD1 (6 bases). The CDR3 extends over 14 amino acids. Trimming took off 5 bases at V and 5 bases at J, with 12 bases between the two ends. Germline-derived CDR1 and CDR2 are SEHNR and FQNEAQ (reference sequence). The CDR3 is CASSRPGVTGELFF. CDR3 DNA sequence: TGTGCCAGCAGCCGCCCAGGGGTTACCGGGGAGCTGTTTTTT.

CDR3 bases: TGTGCCAGCAGCCCTCTAAACAGGGATACGCAGCCCCAGCATTTT. This codes for CASSPLNRDTQPQHF. The chain recombines TRBV6-5 with TRBJ1-5; tentative D call: TRBD1 (6 bases). The germline V and J ends were trimmed by 6 bases and 7 bases, with 19 bases remaining between them. Per the germline V gene, CDR1 is MNHEY and CDR2 is SVGAGI. This CDR3 is 15 amino acids long.